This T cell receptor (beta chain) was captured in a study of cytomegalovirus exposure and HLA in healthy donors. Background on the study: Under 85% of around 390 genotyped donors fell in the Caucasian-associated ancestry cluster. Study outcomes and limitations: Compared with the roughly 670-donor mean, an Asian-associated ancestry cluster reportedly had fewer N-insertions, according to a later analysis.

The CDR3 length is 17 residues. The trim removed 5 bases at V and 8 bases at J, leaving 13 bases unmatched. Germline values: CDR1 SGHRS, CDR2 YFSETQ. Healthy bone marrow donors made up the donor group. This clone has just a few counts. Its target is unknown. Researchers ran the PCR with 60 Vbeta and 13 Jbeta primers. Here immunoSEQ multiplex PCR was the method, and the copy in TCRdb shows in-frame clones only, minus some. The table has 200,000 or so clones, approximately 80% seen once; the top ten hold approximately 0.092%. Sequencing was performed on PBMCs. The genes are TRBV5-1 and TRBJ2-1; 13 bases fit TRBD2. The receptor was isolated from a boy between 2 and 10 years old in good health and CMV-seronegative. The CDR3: CASRDGLAGARVYEQFF. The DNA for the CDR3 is TGCGCCAGCAGGGACGGACTAGCGGGGGCTCGAGTTTATGAGCAGTTCTTC.